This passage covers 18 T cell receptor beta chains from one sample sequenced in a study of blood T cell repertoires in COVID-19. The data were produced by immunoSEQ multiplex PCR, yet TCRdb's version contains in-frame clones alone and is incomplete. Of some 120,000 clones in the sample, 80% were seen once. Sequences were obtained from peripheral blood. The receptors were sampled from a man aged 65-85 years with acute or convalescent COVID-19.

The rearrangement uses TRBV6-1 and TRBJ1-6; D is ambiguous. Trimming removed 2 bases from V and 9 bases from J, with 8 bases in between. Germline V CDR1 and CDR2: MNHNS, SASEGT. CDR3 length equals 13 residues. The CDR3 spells CASSELSSSPLHF. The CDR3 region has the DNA TGTGCCAGCAGTGAACTATCGAGTTCACCCCTCCACTTT.

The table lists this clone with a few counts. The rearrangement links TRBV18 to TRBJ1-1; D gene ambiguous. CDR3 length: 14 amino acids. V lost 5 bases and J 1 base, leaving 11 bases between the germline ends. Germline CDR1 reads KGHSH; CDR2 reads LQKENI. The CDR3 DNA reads TGTGCCAGCTCATCGGGAAATGGGAACACTGAAGCTTTCTTT. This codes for CASSSGNGNTEAFF.

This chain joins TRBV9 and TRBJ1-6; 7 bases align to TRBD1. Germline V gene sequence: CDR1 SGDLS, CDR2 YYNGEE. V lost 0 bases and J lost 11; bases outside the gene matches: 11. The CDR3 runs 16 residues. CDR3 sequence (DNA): TGTGCCAGCAGCGTAGCTACAGGGGCAGGGGTGGCACCCCTCCACTTT. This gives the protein CASSVATGAGVAPLHF.

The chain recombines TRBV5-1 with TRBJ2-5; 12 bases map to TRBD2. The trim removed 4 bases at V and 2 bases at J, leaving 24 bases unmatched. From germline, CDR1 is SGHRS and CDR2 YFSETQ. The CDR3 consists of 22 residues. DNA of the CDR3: TGCGCCAGCAGCAGGAGACTAGCGGGGGCCGGGACGGGAAGGTCTCTACAAGAGACCCAGTACTTC. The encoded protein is CASSRRLAGAGTGRSLQETQYF.

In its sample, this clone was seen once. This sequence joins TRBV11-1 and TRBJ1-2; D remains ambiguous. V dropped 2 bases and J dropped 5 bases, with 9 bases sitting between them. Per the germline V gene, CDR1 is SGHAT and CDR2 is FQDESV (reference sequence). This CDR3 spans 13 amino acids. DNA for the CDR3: TGTGCCAGCAGCTTATCGGCGGGGTATGGCTACACCTTC. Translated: CASSLSAGYGYTF.

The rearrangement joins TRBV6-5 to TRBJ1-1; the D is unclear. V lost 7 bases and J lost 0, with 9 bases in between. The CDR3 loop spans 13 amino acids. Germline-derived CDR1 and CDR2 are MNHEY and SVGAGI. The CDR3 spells CASTTGVNTEAFF. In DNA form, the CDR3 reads TGTGCCAGCACAACCGGGGTGAACACTGAAGCTTTCTTT.

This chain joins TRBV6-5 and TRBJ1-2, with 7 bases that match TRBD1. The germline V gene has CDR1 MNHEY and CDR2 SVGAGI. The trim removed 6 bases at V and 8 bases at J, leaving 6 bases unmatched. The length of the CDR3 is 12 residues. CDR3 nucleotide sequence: TGTGCCAGCAGACCTCAGGGGGGCGGCTACACCTTC. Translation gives CASRPQGGGYTF.

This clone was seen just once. CDR3: CASGADRGEKLFF. In DNA, the CDR3 is TGTGCCAGCGGGGCCGACAGGGGGGAAAAACTGTTTTTT. This chain links TRBV7-2 with TRBJ1-4, with 9 bases lining up with TRBD1. Germline CDR1 SGHTA, CDR2 FQGNSA. The CDR3 spans 13 residues. V lost 8 bases, J lost 8 bases, and 6 bases stayed unmatched.

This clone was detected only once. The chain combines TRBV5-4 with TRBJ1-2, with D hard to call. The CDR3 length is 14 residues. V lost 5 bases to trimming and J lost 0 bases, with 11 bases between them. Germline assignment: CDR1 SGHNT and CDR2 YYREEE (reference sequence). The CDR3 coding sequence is TGTGCCAGCAGTACTGAGGCAGCTAACTATGGCTACACCTTC. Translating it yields CASSTEAANYGYTF.

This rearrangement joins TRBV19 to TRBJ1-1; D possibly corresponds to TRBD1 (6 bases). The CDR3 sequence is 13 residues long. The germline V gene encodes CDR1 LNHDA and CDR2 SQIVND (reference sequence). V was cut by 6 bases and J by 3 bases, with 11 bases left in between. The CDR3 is CASSLTGHTEAFF. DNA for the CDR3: TGTGCCAGTAGCCTTACAGGGCACACTGAAGCTTTCTTT.

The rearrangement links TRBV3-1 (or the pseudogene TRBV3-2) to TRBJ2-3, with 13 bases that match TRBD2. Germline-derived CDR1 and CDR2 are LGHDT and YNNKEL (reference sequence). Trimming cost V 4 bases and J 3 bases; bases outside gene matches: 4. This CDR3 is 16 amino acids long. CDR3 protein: CASSLGTSGVTDTQYF. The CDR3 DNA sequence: TGTGCCAGCAGCCTCGGGACTAGCGGGGTGACAGATACGCAGTATTTT.

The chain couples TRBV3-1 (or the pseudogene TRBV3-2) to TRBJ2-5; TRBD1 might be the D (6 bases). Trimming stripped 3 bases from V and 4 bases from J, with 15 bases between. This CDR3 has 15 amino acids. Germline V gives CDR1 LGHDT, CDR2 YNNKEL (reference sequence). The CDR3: CASSQYRVEGETQYF. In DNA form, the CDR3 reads TGTGCCAGCAGCCAGTACAGGGTTGAGGGAGAGACCCAGTACTTC.

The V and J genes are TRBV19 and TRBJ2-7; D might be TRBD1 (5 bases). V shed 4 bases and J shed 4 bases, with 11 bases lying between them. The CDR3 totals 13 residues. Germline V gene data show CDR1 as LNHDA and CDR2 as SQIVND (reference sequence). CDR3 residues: CASSSAYRYEQYF. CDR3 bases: TGTGCCAGTAGTAGCGCCTACAGGTACGAGCAGTACTTC. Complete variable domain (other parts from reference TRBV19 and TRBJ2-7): DGGITQSPKYLFRKEGQNVTLSCEQNLNHDAMYWYRQDPGQGLRLIYYSQIVNDFQKGDIAEGYSVSREKKESFPLTVTSAQKNPTAFYLCASSSAYRYEQYFGPGTRLTVT.

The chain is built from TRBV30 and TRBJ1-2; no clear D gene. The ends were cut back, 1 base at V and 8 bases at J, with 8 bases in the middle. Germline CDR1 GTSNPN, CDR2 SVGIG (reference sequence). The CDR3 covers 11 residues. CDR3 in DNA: TGTGCCTGGAGTGCCTCGCGCGGCTACACCTTC. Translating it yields CAWSASRGYTF.

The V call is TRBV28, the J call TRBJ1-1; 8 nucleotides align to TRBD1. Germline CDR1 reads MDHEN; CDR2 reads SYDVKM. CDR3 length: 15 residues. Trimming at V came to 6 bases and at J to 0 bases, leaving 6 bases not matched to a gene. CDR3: CASRPQGAMNTEAFF. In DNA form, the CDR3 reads TGTGCCAGCAGGCCCCAGGGGGCGATGAACACTGAAGCTTTCTTT.

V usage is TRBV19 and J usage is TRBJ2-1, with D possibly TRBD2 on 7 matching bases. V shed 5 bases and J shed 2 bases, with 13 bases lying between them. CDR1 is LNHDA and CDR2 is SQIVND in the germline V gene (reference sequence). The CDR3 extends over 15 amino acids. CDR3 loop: CASSRGAGAYNEQFF. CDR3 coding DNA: TGTGCCAGTAGTCGGGGGGCCGGGGCCTACAATGAGCAGTTCTTC.

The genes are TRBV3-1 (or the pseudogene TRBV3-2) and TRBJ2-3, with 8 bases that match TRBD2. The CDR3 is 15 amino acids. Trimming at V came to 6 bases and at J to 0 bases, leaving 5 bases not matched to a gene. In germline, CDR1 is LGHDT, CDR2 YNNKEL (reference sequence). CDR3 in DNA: TGTGCCAGCAGTTTCAGCGGGGGTAGCACAGATACGCAGTATTTT. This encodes CASSFSGGSTDTQYF.

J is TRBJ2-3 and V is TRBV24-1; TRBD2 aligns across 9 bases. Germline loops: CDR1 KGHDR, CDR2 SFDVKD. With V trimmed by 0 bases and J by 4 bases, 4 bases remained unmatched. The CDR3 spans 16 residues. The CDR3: CATSDLRRGGPDTQYF. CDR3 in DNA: TGTGCCACCAGTGATTTGCGGCGGGGGGGCCCAGATACGCAGTATTTT.